The source of this TCR beta chain is a study of response to subunit inactivated influenza vaccine. Deletions cut 0 bases from V and 6 bases from J, with 11 bases between. Germline V gene sequence: CDR1 DFQATT, CDR2 SNEGSKA (reference sequence). The CDR3 covers 13 residues. TCRdb processed the RT-PCR reads anew with MiXCR; each CDR3 protein has one entry. The sample contains 500,000 to 550,000 distinct CDR3 sequences, approximately 24% of which appear only once. This clonotype was found a few times. These data are also associated with another study on T cells expressing NK-cell markers. This second report adds: It was by 5'RACE template switching with UMIs that TCR beta cDNA was made. These clonotypes also led the CD3+CD56-NKG2C+ fraction in a handful of donors.

V and J are TRBV20-1 and TRBJ1-1; no clear D gene. The source is a man aged 50 to 59 who received an inactivated influenza vaccine. The sequences come from CD4+ T cells sorted from PBMCs, collected approximately 13 days after vaccination. The CDR3: CSARDPGSPEAFF. The CDR3 DNA reads as TGCAGTGCTAGAGATCCTGGGTCCCCTGAAGCTTTCTTT.